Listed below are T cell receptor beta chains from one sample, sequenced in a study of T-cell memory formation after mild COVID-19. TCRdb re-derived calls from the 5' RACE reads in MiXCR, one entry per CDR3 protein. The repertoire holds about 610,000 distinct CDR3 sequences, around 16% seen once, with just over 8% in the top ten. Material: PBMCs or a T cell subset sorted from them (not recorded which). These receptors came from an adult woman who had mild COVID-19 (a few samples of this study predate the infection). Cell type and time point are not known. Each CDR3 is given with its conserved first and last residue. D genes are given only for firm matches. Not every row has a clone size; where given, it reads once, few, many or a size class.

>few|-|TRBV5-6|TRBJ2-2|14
TGTGCCAGCAGCTTGGCTCTAGGGGGCGGGGAGCTGTTTTTT
CASSLALGGGELFF
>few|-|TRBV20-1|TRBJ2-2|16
TGCAGTGCTAGTGCGGCAGGAATGACGAACACCGGGGAGCTGTTTTTT
CSASAAGMTNTGELFF
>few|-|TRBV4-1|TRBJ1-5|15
TGCGCCAGCAGCCAAGGTCGACAGGTTAATCAGCCCCAGCATTTT
CASSQGRQVNQPQHF
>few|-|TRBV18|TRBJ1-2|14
TGTGCCAGCTCGCTAGCGGACAGCCTCTATGGCTACACCTTC
CASSLADSLYGYTF
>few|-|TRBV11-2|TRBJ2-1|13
TGTGCCAGCAGCTTTACTAGCTTGAATGAGCAGTTCTTC
CASSFTSLNEQFF
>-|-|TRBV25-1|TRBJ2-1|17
TGTGCCAGCAGTGATACAACCGGGACCCACATGGGTAATGAGCAGTTCTTC
CASSDTTGTHMGNEQFF
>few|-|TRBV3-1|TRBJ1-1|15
TGTGCCAGCAGCCCAAGCGGGGCCATGAACACTGAAGCTTTCTTT
CASSPSGAMNTEAFF
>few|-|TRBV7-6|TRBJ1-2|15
TGTGCCAGCAGCCCTACCCGATCAGGGCGCTATGGCTACACCTTC
CASSPTRSGRYGYTF
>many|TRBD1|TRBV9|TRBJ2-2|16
TGTGCCAGCAGCGTGGGGACAGGGGTGGTGACCGGGGAGCTGTTTTTT
CASSVGTGVVTGELFF
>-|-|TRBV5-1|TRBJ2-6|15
TGCGCCAGCAGCTTGGGACCCCCTGGGGCCAACGTCCTGACTTTC
CASSLGPPGANVLTF
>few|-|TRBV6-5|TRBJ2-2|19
TGTGCCAGCAGTTACTCCCTTGGCGCCGGCGGCGGGAACACCGGGGAGCTGTTTTTT
CASSYSLGAGGGNTGELFF
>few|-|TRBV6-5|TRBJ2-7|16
TGTGCCAGCAGTTACTCATATAGCGGAAATTCCTACGAGCAGTACTTC
CASSYSYSGNSYEQYF
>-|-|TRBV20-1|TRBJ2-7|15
TGCAGTGCTAGAGATCGACTATCATTGGGCTACGAGCAGTACTTC
CSARDRLSLGYEQYF
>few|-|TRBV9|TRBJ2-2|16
TGTGCCAGCAGCCAAGGACACAAATCGAACACCGGGGAGCTGTTTTTT
CASSQGHKSNTGELFF
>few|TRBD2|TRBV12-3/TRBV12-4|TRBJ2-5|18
TGTGCCAGCAGTTTATGGGGACTAGCGGGAGGGCCCCAAGAGACCCAGTACTTC
CASSLWGLAGGPQETQYF
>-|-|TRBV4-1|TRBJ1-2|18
TGCGCCAGCAGCCAAGATCTTGGAGCCCGACAGCGTATCTATGGCTACACCTTC
CASSQDLGARQRIYGYTF
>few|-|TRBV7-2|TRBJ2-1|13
TGTGCCAGCAGCTTAAGGGGAGTCCGGGAGCAGTTCTTC
CASSLRGVREQFF
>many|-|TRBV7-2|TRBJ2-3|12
TGTGCCAGCAGCTTAGACACAGATACGCAGTATTTT
CASSLDTDTQYF
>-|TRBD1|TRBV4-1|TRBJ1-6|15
TGCGCCAGCAGCCGAGGGACAGGTATAATCTCACCCCTCCACTTT
CASSRGTGIISPLHF
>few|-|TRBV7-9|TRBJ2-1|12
TGTGCCGAGCGCGGGGAACTCAATGAGCAGTTCTTC
CAERGELNEQFF
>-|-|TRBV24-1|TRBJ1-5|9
TGTGCCACTAATCAGCCCCAGCATTTT
CATNQPQHF
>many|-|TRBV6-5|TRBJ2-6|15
TGTGCCAGCAGTTACGGTGTCTCTGGGGCCAACGTCCTGACTTTC
CASSYGVSGANVLTF
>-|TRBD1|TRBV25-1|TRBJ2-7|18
TGTGCCAGCAGTGACACACAAAACGGGGGACAGGGGTACTACGAGCAGTACTTC
CASSDTQNGGQGYYEQYF
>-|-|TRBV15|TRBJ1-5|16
TGTGCCACCAGCCGAGGAGGGGCGTATAGCAATCAGCCCCAGCATTTT
CATSRGGAYSNQPQHF
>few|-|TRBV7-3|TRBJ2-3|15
TGTGCCAGCAGCTTCGGGGGCCTCGGGACAGATACGCAGTATTTT
CASSFGGLGTDTQYF
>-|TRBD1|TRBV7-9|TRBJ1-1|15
TGTGCCAGCAGTTCACAGGGGGCACGGTTCACTGAAGCTTTCTTT
CASSSQGARFTEAFF
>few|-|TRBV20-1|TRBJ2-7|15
TGCAGTGCTAGAGAGGGGCACGTAGACTCCTACGAGCAGTACTTC
CSAREGHVDSYEQYF
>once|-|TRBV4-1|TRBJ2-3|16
TGCGCCAGCAGCCAAGAGTCGCGGCCAAACACAGATACGCAGTATTTT
CASSQESRPNTDTQYF
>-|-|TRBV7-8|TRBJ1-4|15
TGTGCCAGCAGCTTATGGGGGGCGCCAAATGAAAAACTGTTTTTT
CASSLWGAPNEKLFF
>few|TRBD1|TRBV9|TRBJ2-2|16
TGTGCCAGCACGTGGGCAGGGGGCGGCGACACCGGGGAGCTGTTTTTT
CASTWAGGGDTGELFF
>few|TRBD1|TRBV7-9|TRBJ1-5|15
TGTGCCAGCAGCCCAACAGGGGGAACAAATCAGCCCCAGCATTTT
CASSPTGGTNQPQHF
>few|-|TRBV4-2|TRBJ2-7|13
TGTGCCAGCAGCCAAGATAGGGACCTGGAGCAGTACTTC
CASSQDRDLEQYF